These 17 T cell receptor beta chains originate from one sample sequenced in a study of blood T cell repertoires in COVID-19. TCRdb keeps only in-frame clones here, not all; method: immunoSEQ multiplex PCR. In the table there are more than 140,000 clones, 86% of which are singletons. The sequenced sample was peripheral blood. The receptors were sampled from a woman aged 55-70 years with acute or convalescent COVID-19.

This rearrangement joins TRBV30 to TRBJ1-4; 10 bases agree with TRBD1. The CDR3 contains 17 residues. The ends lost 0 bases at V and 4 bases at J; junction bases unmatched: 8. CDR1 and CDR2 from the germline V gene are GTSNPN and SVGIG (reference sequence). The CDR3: CAWSVLGTGAYNEKLFF. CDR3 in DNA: TGTGCCTGGAGTGTACTCGGGACAGGGGCTTATAATGAAAAACTGTTTTTT.

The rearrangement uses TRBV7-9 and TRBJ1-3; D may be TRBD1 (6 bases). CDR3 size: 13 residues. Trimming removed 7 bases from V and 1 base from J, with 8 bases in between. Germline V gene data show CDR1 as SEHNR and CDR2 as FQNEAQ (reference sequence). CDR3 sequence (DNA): TGTGCCAGCATGGACAGTTCTGGAAACACCATATATTTT. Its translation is CASMDSSGNTIYF. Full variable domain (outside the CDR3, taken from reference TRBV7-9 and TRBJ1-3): DTGVSQNPRHKITKRGQNVTFRCDPISEHNRLYWYRQTLGQGPEFLTYFQNEAQLEKSRLLSDRFSAERPKGSFSTLEIQRTEQGDSAMYLCASMDSSGNTIYFGEGSWLTVV.

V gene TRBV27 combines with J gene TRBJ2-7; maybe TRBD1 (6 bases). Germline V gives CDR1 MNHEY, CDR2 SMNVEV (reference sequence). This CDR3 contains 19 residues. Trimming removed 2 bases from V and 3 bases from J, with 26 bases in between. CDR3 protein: CASSLRGPSDRLHLYEQYF. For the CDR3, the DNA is TGTGCCAGCAGTTTAAGGGGCCCCTCGGACAGACTACACCTCTACGAGCAGTACTTC.

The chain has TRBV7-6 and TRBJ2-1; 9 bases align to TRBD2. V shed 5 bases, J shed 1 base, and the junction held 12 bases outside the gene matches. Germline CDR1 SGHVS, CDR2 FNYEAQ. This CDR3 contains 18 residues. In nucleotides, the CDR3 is TGTGCCAGCAGCCCCGGCTGGGCGGGGGGGCGGTCCTACAATGAGCAGTTCTTC. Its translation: CASSPGWAGGRSYNEQFF.

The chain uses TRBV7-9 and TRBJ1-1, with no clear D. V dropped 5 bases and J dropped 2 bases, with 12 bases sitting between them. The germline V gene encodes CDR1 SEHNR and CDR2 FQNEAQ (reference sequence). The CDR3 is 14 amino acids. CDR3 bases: TGTGCCAGCAGCCTACAACGGGGAAACACTGAAGCTTTCTTT. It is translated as CASSLQRGNTEAFF.

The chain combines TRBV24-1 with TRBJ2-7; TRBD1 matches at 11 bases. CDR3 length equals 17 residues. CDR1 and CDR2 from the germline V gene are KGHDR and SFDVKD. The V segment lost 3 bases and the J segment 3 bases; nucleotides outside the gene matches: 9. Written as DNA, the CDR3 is TGTGCCACCAGTGATGCCACGATGGGGACAGGGGGCTACGAGCAGTACTTC. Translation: CATSDATMGTGGYEQYF.

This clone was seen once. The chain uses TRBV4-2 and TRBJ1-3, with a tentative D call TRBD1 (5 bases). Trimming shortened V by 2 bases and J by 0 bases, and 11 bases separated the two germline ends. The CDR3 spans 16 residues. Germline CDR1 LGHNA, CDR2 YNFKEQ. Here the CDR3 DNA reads TGTGCCAGCAGCCAAAGTCTGACAGTCTCTGGAAACACCATATATTTT. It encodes CASSQSLTVSGNTIYF.

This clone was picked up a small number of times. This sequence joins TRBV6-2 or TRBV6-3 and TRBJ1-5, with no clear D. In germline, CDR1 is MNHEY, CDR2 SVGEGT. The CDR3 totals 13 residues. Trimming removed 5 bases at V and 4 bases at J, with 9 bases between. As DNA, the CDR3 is TGTGCCAGCAGTAGGATCAGGAATCAGCCCCAGCATTTT. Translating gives CASSRIRNQPQHF.

In nucleotides, the CDR3 is TGTGCCAGCAGCCAGAGAGAAAACACCATATATTTT. This translates into CASSQRENTIYF. The V gene is TRBV3-1 (or the pseudogene TRBV3-2), the J gene TRBJ1-3; D gene ambiguous. The CDR3 runs to 12 residues. The ends were cut back, 3 bases at V and 6 bases at J, with 6 bases in the middle. The germline V gene has CDR1 LGHDT and CDR2 YNNKEL (reference sequence).

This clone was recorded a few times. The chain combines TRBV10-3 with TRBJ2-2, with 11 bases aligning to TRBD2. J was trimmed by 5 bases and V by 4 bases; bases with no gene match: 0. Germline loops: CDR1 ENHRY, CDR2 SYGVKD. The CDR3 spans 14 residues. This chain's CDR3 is CAISGTSGTGELFF. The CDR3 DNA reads TGTGCCATCAGTGGGACTAGCGGGACCGGGGAGCTGTTTTTT.

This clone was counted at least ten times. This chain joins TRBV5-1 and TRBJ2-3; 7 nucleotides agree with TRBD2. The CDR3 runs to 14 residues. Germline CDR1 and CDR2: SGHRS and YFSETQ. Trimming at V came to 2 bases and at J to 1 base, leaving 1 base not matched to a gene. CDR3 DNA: TGCGCCAGCAGCTTCGGACTAGGCACAGATACGCAGTATTTT. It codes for CASSFGLGTDTQYF.

The DNA for the CDR3 is TGTGCCAGCACCCTACAGGGTTCCACAGATACGCAGTATTTT. Translation: CASTLQGSTDTQYF. The rearrangement joins TRBV7-9 to TRBJ2-3; maybe TRBD1 (6 bases). Germline loops: CDR1 SEHNR, CDR2 FQNEAQ (reference sequence). This CDR3 is built from 14 residues. V was pared by 7 bases and J by 2 bases, with 13 bases between.

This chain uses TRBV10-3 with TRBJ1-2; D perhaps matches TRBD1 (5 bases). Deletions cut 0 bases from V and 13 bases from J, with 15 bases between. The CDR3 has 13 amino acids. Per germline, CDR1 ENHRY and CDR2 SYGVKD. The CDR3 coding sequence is TGTGCCATCAGTGAGTCGACGTGGGGCTTTATCACCTTC. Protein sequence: CAISESTWGFITF.

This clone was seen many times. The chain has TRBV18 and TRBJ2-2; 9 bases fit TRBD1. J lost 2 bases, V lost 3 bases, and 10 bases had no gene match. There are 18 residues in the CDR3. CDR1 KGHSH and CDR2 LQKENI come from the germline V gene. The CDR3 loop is CASSPRTGAAQNTGELFF. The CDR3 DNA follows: TGTGCCAGCTCACCCCGGACAGGGGCCGCCCAAAACACCGGGGAGCTGTTTTTT.

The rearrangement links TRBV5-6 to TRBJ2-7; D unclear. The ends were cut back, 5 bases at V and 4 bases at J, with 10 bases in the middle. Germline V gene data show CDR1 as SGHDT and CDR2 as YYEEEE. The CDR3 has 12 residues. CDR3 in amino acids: CASSYYQYEQYF. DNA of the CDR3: TGTGCCAGCAGTTACTACCAGTACGAGCAGTACTTC.

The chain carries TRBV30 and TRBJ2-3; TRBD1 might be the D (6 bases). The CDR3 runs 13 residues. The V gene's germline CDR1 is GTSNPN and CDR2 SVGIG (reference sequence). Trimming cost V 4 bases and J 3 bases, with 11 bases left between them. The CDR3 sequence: CAWNLGGTDTQYF. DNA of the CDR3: TGTGCCTGGAACCTAGGGGGAACAGATACGCAGTATTTT.

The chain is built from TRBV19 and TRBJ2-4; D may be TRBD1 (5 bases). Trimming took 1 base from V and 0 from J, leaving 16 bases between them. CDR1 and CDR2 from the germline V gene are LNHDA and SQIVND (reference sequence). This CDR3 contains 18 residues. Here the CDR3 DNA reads TGTGCCAGTAGTATAGGTTGGGGCAGATCTCTAGCCAAAAACATTCAGTACTTC. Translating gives CASSIGWGRSLAKNIQYF.